Sequencing of this T cell receptor (beta chain) was carried out in a study of cytomegalovirus exposure and HLA in healthy donors. Study information: The 500 to 750 first-cohort repertoires and the 130 or so validation repertoires shared the same platform, a later analysis reported. Study conclusions and caveats: In vitro work confirmed that a few CMV-associated chains recognize CMV antigens. Rarity marked most TCR sequences, yet some public TCRs occurred in many donors.

Concerning this clone: No antigen is known for it. The junction differs from germline at one of its ends, possibly a read error.

Only in-frame clones appear in the TCRdb table, and some are missing; sequencing was by immunoSEQ multiplex PCR. Counted here are over 90,000 clones, about 95% occurring once; the ten biggest clones make up 0.7% to 0.9%. Per germline, CDR1 SSHAT and CDR2 FNYEAQ (reference sequence). This CDR3 has 14 residues. The J gene is TRBJ2-5, the V gene TRBV7-7; 7 nucleotides agree with TRBD2. Sequencing input: PBMCs. This TCR was sampled from a woman under 30 in good health and CMV-seronegative. This CDR3 is CASSQGTTEETQYF. Here the CDR3 DNA reads TGTGCTAGCAGCCAAGGGACTACAGAAGAGACCCAGTACTTC. The full variable domain, completed using reference TRBV7-7 and TRBJ2-5, is GAGVSQSPRYKVTKRGQDVTLRCDPISSHATLYWYQQALGQGPEFLTYFNYEAQPDKSGLPSDRFSAERPEGSISTLTIQRTEQRDSAMYRCASSQGTTEETQYFGPGTRLLVL.